These T cell receptor beta chains were read from a single sample in a study of blood T cell repertoires in COVID-19. TCRdb keeps only in-frame clones here, not all; method: immunoSEQ multiplex PCR. The sample has approximately 290,000 clones, approximately 83% seen once; the top ten hold roughly 4%. Sequences were obtained from PBMCs or T cells enriched from blood (not recorded which). Every receptor here comes from a woman in her twenties or thirties who had recovered from COVID-19. Both conserved end residues are part of each CDR3. A D gene is named only where the DNA matches it firmly.

v_call	d_call	j_call	cdr3_nt	cdr3_aa
TRBV9	.	TRBJ2-1	TGTGCCAGCAGCGTCTCATTCCGGGACACGGATCCCCAGAGCTCCTACAATGAGCAGTTCTTC	CASSVSFRDTDPQSSYNEQFF
TRBV28	.	TRBJ2-7	TGTGCCAGCAGTTTTTATCCGAGGGCAGGTTCCTACGAGCAGTACTTC	CASSFYPRAGSYEQYF
TRBV27	.	TRBJ1-5	TGTGCCAGCAGTTTAGAGCCCCCCTACACAGGGCTTCCCGATCAGCCCCAGCATTTT	CASSLEPPYTGLPDQPQHF
TRBV19	.	TRBJ1-1	TGTGCCAGTAGCCCAACGGGGAACACTGAAGCTTTCTTT	CASSPTGNTEAFF
TRBV7-3	.	TRBJ1-1	TGTGCCAGCAGCTTAAGTAGCGGGAACACTGAAGCTTTCTTT	CASSLSSGNTEAFF
TRBV10-3	TRBD1	TRBJ1-5	TGTGCCATTGGGACAGGGGGTAGCAATCAGCCCCAGCATTTT	CAIGTGGSNQPQHF
TRBV5-6	.	TRBJ2-1	TGTGCCAGCACCCGGCCCGGACAGTTGAATGAGCAGTTCTTC	CASTRPGQLNEQFF
TRBV4-2	.	TRBJ1-2	TGTGCCAGCAGCCAAGGGTACGGGGTGGTCTATGGCTACACCTTC	CASSQGYGVVYGYTF
TRBV28	TRBD1	TRBJ1-4	TGTGCCAGCAGTTCCCTGGGACAGGGGGAAAAACTGTTTTTT	CASSSLGQGEKLFF
TRBV6-4	TRBD1	TRBJ1-4	TGTGCCTCTAGGGGGCAGGGGTCATTGAGAAAACTGTTTTTT	CASRGQGSLRKLFF
TRBV28	TRBD1	TRBJ1-1	TGTGCCAGCAGCACCCAGGGGGCGCGGGACACTGAAGCTTTCTTT	CASSTQGARDTEAFF
TRBV2	.	TRBJ1-4	TGTGCCAGCAAGGGCAGGGCCAGGGCAACTAATGAAAAACTGTTTTTT	CASKGRARATNEKLFF
TRBV28	.	TRBJ2-1	TGTGCCAGCAGTTTTAACGTCGGGGGGCAGTTCTTC	CASSFNVGGQFF
TRBV12-3/TRBV12-4	.	TRBJ1-2	TGTGCCAGCAATCGTGGGGGGTATGGCTACACCTTC	CASNRGGYGYTF
TRBV6-1	.	TRBJ1-1	TGTGCCAGCAGTGAAGCTGACGAGGGCACTGAAGCTTTCTTT	CASSEADEGTEAFF